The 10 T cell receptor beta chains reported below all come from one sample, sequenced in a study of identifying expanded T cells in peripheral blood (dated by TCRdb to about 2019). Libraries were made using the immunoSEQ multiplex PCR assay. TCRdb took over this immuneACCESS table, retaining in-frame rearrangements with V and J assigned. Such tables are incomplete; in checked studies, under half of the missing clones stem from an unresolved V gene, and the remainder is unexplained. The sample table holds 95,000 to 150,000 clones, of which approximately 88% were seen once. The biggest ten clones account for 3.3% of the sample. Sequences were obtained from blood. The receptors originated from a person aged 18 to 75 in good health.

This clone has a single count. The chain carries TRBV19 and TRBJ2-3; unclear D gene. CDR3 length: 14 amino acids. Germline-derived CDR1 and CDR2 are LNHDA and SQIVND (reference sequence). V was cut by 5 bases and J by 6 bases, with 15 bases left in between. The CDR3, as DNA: TGTGCCAGTAGTCCCCCGGCTTCGAGGGATACGCAGTATTTT. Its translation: CASSPPASRDTQYF.

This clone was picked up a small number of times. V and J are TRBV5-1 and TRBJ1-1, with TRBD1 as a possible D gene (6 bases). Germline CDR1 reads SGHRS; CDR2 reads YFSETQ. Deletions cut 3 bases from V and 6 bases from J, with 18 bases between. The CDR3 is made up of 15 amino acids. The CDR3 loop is CASSSNPGAAAEAFF. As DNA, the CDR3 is TGCGCCAGCAGCTCTAATCCGGGGGCAGCGGCTGAAGCTTTCTTT.

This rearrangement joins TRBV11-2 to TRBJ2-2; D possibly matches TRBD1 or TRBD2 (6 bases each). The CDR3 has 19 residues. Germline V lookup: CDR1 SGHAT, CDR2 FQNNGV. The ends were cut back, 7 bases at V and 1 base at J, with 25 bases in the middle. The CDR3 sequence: CASTSYILLRGQNTGELFF. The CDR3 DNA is TGTGCCAGCACCTCCTATATCCTCTTACGGGGGCAGAACACCGGGGAGCTGTTTTTT.

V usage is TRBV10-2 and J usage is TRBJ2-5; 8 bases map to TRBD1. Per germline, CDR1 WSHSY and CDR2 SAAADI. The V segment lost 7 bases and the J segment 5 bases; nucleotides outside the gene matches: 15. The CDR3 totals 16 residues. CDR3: CASKSDVTGAGETQYF. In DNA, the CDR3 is TGCGCCAGCAAATCAGACGTGACAGGGGCAGGGGAGACCCAGTACTTC.

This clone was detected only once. CDR3 sequence (DNA): TGTGCCAGCAGTACCCTGACAGGAGGTGGTGAAGCTTTCTTT. This sequence encodes CASSTLTGGGEAFF. The chain is built from TRBV6-6 and TRBJ1-1; a possible D gene is TRBD1 (6 bases). The CDR3 spans 14 residues. Germline V CDR1 and CDR2: MNHNY, SVGAGI (reference sequence). Trimming shortened V by 5 bases and J by 7 bases, and 17 bases separated the two germline ends.

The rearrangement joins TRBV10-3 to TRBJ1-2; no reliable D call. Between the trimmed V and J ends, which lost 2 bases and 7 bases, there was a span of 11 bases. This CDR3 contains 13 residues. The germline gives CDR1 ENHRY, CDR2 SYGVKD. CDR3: CAISEDEGLGYTF. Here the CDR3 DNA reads TGTGCCATCAGTGAGGACGAGGGCCTTGGCTACACCTTC.

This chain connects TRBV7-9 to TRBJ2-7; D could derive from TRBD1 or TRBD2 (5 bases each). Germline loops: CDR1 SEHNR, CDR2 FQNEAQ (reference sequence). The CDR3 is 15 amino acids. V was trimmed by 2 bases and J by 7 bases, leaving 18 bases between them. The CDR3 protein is CASSLNRGPSYEQYF. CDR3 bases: TGTGCCAGCAGCTTAAACCGGGGCCCCTCATATGAGCAGTACTTC.

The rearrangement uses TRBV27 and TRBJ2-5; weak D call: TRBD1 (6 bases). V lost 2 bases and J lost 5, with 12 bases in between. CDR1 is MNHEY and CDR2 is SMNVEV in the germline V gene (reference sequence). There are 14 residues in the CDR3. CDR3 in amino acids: CASSLEPTGETQYF. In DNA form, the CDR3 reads TGTGCCAGCAGTTTAGAGCCTACAGGGGAGACCCAGTACTTC.

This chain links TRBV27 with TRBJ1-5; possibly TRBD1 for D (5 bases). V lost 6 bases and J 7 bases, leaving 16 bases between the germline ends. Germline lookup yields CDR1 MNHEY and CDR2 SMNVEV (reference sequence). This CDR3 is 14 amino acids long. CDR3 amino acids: CASSWAGGVQPQHF. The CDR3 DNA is TGTGCCAGCAGCTGGGCGGGGGGAGTCCAGCCCCAGCATTTT.

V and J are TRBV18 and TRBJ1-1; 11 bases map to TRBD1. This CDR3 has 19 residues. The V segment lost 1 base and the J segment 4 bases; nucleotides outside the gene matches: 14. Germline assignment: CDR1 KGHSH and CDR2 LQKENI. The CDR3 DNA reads TGTGCCAGCTCACCACAGGTTGGGACAGGGGGAATAAGGTTCACTGAAGCTTTCTTT. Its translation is CASSPQVGTGGIRFTEAFF.